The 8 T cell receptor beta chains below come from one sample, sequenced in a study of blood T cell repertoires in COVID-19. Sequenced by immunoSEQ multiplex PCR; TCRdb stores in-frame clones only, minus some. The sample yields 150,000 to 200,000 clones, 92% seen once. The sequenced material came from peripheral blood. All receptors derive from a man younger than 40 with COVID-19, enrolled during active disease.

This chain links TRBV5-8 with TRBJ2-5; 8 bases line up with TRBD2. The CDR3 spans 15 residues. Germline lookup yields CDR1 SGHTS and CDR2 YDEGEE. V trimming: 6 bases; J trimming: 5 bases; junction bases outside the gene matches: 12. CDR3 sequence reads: CASNSGSALWETQYF. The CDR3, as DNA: TGTGCCAGCAACAGCGGGAGCGCCCTTTGGGAGACCCAGTACTTC. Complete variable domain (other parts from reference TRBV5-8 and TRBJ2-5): EAGVTQSPTHLIKTRGQQATLRCSPISGHTSVYWYQQALGLGLQFLLWYDEGEERNRGNFPPRFSGRQFPNYSSELNVNALELEDSALYLCASNSGSALWETQYFGPGTRLLVL.

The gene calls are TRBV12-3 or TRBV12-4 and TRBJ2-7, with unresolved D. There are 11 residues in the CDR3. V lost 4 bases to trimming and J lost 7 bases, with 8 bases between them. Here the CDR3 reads CASSSSREQYF. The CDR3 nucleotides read TGTGCCAGCAGTTCCTCCCGGGAGCAGTACTTC.

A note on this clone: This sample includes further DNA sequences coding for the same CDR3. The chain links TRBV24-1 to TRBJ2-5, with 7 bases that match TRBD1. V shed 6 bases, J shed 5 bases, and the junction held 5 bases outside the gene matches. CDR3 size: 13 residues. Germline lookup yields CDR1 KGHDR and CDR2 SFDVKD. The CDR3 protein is CATSSTGWETQYF. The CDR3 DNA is TGTGCCACCAGTTCGACAGGGTGGGAGACCCAGTACTTC.

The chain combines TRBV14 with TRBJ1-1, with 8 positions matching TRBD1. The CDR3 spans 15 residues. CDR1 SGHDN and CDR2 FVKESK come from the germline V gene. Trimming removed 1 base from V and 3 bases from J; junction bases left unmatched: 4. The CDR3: CASSQGTGRDTEAFF. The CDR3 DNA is TGTGCCAGCAGCCAAGGGACAGGGAGGGACACTGAAGCTTTCTTT.

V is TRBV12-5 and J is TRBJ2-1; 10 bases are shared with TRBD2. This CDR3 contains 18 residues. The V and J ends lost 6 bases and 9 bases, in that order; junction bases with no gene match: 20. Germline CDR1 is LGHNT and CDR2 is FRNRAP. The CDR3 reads CASGLPSSGSMWLGEQFF. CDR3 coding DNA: TGTGCTAGTGGCTTACCTTCTAGCGGGAGTATGTGGTTGGGTGAGCAGTTCTTC.

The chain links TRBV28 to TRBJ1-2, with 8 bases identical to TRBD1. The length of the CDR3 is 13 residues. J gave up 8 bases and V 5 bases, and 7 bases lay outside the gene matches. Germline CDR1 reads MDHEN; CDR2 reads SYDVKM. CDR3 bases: TGTGCCAGCAGTGGGCGGACAGGGCAAGGCTACACCTTC. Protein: CASSGRTGQGYTF.

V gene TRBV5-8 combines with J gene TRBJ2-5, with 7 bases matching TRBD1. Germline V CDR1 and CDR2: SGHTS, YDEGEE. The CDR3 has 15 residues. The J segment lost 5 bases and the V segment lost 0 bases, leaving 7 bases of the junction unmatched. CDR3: CASSLALTGRETQYF. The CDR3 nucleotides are TGTGCCAGCAGCTTGGCCCTGACAGGGCGGGAGACCCAGTACTTC.

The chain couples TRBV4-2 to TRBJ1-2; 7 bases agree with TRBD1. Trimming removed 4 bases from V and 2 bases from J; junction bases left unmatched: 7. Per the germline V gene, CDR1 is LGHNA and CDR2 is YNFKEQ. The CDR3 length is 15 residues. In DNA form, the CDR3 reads TGTGCCAGCAGCCCCCAGGGGGATGGCAACTATGGCTACACCTTC. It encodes CASSPQGDGNYGYTF.